These T cell receptor beta chains were read from a single sample in a study of blood T cell repertoires in COVID-19. Clones were sequenced by immunoSEQ multiplex PCR, and TCRdb holds only the in-frame ones, with some missing. The data hold a few hundred thousand clones, with around 88% observed a single time. The sequenced sample consisted of peripheral blood. The receptor source for this set is a woman between 25 and 40 years old with COVID-19, enrolled during active disease. CDR3s include the opening cysteine and the closing phenylalanine or tryptophan. The order of the fields is V gene, D gene, J gene, clone size, CDR3 protein, CDR3 DNA. D genes are given only for firm matches. Some rows have no size entry. The others give once, few or many, or a class for an expanded clone.

TRBV10-3	NA	TRBJ1-4	NA	CATRDSNEKLFF	TGTGCCACTCGGGATTCTAATGAAAAACTGTTTTTT
TRBV12-5	TRBD2	TRBJ2-1	NA	CASGLAHLAGGTYNEQFF	TGTGCTAGTGGTTTGGCACATCTAGCGGGGGGGACCTATAATGAGCAGTTCTTC
TRBV7-2	TRBD2	TRBJ2-1	NA	CASSLGSRGGPKQFF	TGTGCCAGCAGCTTAGGGTCGCGGGGGGGCCCGAAGCAGTTCTTC
TRBV19	TRBD1	TRBJ1-2	NA	CASRHRGGYTF	TGTGCCAGTAGACACAGGGGCGGCTACACCTTC
TRBV18	NA	TRBJ1-3	NA	CASRRAGGNTIYF	TGTGCCAGCCGACGGGCGGGTGGAAACACCATATATTTT
TRBV15	NA	TRBJ2-3	NA	CATSRDRKGTDTQYF	TGTGCCACCAGCAGAGATAGGAAGGGGACAGATACGCAGTATTTT
TRBV18	TRBD2	TRBJ2-1	NA	CASSTGGPYNEQFF	TGTGCCAGCTCCACGGGGGGGCCGTACAATGAGCAGTTCTTC
TRBV5-1	NA	TRBJ1-4	NA	CASSLDPDRNNEKLFF	TGCGCCAGCAGCTTGGACCCCGACAGAAATAATGAAAAACTGTTTTTT
TRBV27	NA	TRBJ1-6	NA	CASQPLGGYNSPLHF	TGTGCCAGCCAGCCCCTAGGGGGTTATAATTCACCCCTCCACTTT
TRBV15	NA	TRBJ1-1	NA	CATSRDRNTEAFF	TGTGCCACCAGCAGAGACCGTAACACTGAAGCTTTCTTT
TRBV12-3/TRBV12-4	NA	TRBJ2-3	NA	CASSLAGGDTQYF	TGTGCCAGCAGTTTAGCGGGGGGAGATACGCAGTATTTT
TRBV9	TRBD2	TRBJ2-3	NA	CASSVETSGGTDTQYF	TGTGCCAGCAGCGTAGAAACTAGCGGGGGTACAGATACGCAGTATTTT
TRBV28	TRBD1	TRBJ1-1	NA	CASSTTGGAEAFF	TGTGCCAGCAGTACGACAGGGGGTGCTGAAGCTTTCTTT
TRBV7-2	TRBD1	TRBJ2-2	NA	CASSVRDRGTWGETGELFF	TGTGCCAGCAGCGTCCGGGACAGGGGCACATGGGGCGAAACCGGGGAGCTGTTTTTT
TRBV25-1	NA	TRBJ2-7	NA	CASSLGQTYEQYF	TGTGCCAGCAGTTTGGGACAAACCTACGAGCAGTACTTC
TRBV19	TRBD1	TRBJ1-2	NA	CASSPPGQGYGYTF	TGTGCCAGTAGTCCCCCGGGACAGGGGTATGGCTACACCTTC
TRBV24-1	TRBD2	TRBJ2-2	once	CATSDFDGTRDPNTGELFF	TGTGCCACCAGTGATTTTGACGGGACTAGGGACCCGAACACCGGGGAGCTGTTTTTT
TRBV5-3	NA	TRBJ1-6	NA	CARSLEGGSYNSPLHF	TGTGCCAGAAGCTTGGAGGGAGGCTCCTATAATTCACCCCTCCACTTT
TRBV6-5	NA	TRBJ1-1	NA	CASSLRGNTEAFF	TGTGCCAGCAGCCTCCGGGGTAACACTGAAGCTTTCTTT
TRBV4-3	NA	TRBJ2-3	NA	CASSLSPAGGPDTQYF	TGCGCCAGCAGCCTATCCCCGGCCGGGGGACCAGATACGCAGTATTTT
TRBV5-1	TRBD2	TRBJ2-5	NA	CASSLGTSGAQETQYF	TGCGCCAGCAGCTTGGGGACTAGCGGGGCACAAGAGACCCAGTACTTC
TRBV28	NA	TRBJ1-2	NA	CASSLSRGYTF	TGTGCCAGCAGTTTATCCCGTGGCTACACCTTC
TRBV5-4	TRBD1	TRBJ2-2	NA	CASSDDRGSANTGELFF	TGTGCCAGCAGCGACGACAGGGGGTCGGCGAACACCGGGGAGCTGTTTTTT
TRBV6-1	TRBD2	TRBJ2-1	NA	CASSEARGGKYNEQFF	TGTGCCAGCAGTGAAGCGCGGGGGGGGAAATACAATGAGCAGTTCTTC
TRBV5-5	TRBD1	TRBJ1-2	NA	CASSLGQGIYGYTF	TGTGCCAGCAGCTTGGGACAGGGAATCTATGGCTACACCTTC
TRBV5-5	TRBD2	TRBJ2-3	NA	CASSLGLAGADTQYF	TGTGCCAGCAGCTTGGGCCTAGCGGGGGCAGATACGCAGTATTTT
TRBV3-1/TRBV3-2	NA	TRBJ1-1	NA	CASSQPGRNTEAFF	TGTGCCAGCAGCCAACCCGGGAGGAACACTGAAGCTTTCTTT
TRBV24-1	NA	TRBJ1-2	NA	CATSDGQVNYGYTF	TGTGCCACCAGTGATGGGCAGGTTAACTATGGCTACACCTTC
TRBV7-9	NA	TRBJ2-2	NA	CASSRSGVAGELFF	TGTGCCAGCAGCCGCTCGGGGGTCGCCGGGGAGCTGTTTTTT
TRBV6-5	TRBD1	TRBJ1-1	NA	CASTRTGTNTEAFF	TGTGCCAGCACCCGGACAGGAACCAACACTGAAGCTTTCTTT
TRBV24-1	NA	TRBJ2-1	NA	CATSDTLWEATYNEQFF	TGTGCCACCAGTGATACCCTTTGGGAGGCCACCTACAATGAGCAGTTCTTC
TRBV6-1	NA	TRBJ2-3	NA	CASSEGIGGGTDTQYF	TGTGCCAGCAGTGAAGGGATCGGGGGTGGGACAGATACGCAGTATTTT
TRBV27	TRBD2	TRBJ2-1	NA	CASSPGTSALNEQFF	TGTGCCAGCAGCCCGGGGACTAGCGCGCTTAATGAGCAGTTCTTC
TRBV7-3	NA	TRBJ2-3	NA	CASSLTGVDTQYF	TGTGCCAGCAGCTTAACCGGGGTAGATACGCAGTATTTT
TRBV7-8	TRBD1	TRBJ1-2	NA	CASSLGLVDRDGYTF	TGTGCCAGCAGCTTAGGACTCGTCGACAGGGATGGCTACACCTTC
TRBV19	TRBD2	TRBJ2-1	NA	CASSIGGGANEQFF	TGTGCCAGTAGTATTGGCGGGGGGGCTAATGAGCAGTTCTTC
TRBV7-2	TRBD1	TRBJ2-7	NA	CASSLGGQPYEQYF	TGTGCCAGCAGCTTAGGGGGACAGCCCTACGAGCAGTACTTC
TRBV5-4	NA	TRBJ1-2	NA	CASSLNQGLGYGYTF	TGTGCCAGCAGCTTGAACCAGGGCCTTGGCTATGGCTACACCTTC
TRBV4-3	NA	TRBJ2-7	NA	CASSQEYSYEQYF	TGCGCCAGCAGCCAAGAATACTCCTACGAGCAGTACTTC
TRBV19	TRBD2	TRBJ2-1	NA	CASKETSWNEQFF	TGTGCCAGTAAAGAGACTAGCTGGAATGAGCAGTTCTTC
TRBV6-2/TRBV6-3	NA	TRBJ1-1	NA	CASSDRRVNTEAFF	TGTGCCAGCAGTGACAGAAGGGTAAACACTGAAGCTTTCTTT
TRBV27	TRBD1	TRBJ1-5	few	CATAGTGVQPQHF	TGTGCCACCGCCGGGACAGGGGTTCAGCCCCAGCATTTT
TRBV6-5	NA	TRBJ2-3	NA	CASSPGTPATDTQYF	TGTGCCAGCAGTCCCGGGACTCCAGCCACAGATACGCAGTATTTT
TRBV11-2	TRBD2	TRBJ2-7	NA	CASSSVRGATSSYEQYF	TGTGCCAGCAGCTCAGTGCGGGGGGCGACGAGCTCCTACGAGCAGTACTTC
TRBV4-2	NA	TRBJ1-4	NA	CASSQGSQARNEKLFF	TGTGCCAGCAGCCAAGGTTCCCAGGCGCGTAATGAAAAACTGTTTTTT
TRBV7-6	TRBD2	TRBJ2-1	NA	CASSLLAGTNEQFF	TGTGCCAGCAGCTTACTAGCGGGGACCAATGAGCAGTTCTTC
TRBV11-2	TRBD2	TRBJ2-3	NA	CASSLDKRGRADTQYF	TGTGCCAGCAGCTTAGATAAGCGGGGCCGAGCAGATACGCAGTATTTT
TRBV11-3	TRBD1	TRBJ2-7	NA	CASSFRDRPYEQYF	TGTGCCAGCAGCTTTCGGGACAGGCCCTACGAGCAGTACTTC
TRBV23-1	NA	TRBJ2-2	NA	CASSPSGENTGELFF	TGCGCCAGCAGTCCTTCCGGAGAGAACACCGGGGAGCTGTTTTTT
TRBV19	NA	TRBJ1-6	NA	CASSIPPAGSPLHF	TGTGCCAGTAGTATACCCCCCGCCGGTTCACCCCTCCACTTT
TRBV6-5	NA	TRBJ1-3	NA	CASRRSTSGNTIYF	TGTGCCAGCAGACGAAGTACTTCTGGAAACACCATATATTTT
TRBV9	NA	TRBJ1-1	NA	CASSRGPANTEAFF	TGTGCCAGCAGCAGAGGGCCAGCGAACACTGAAGCTTTCTTT
TRBV9	TRBD2	TRBJ2-3	NA	CASTLGGAADTQYF	TGTGCCAGCACCCTCGGGGGGGCGGCAGATACGCAGTATTTT
TRBV7-2	TRBD2	TRBJ2-1	NA	CASSLRGGSYNEQFF	TGTGCCAGCAGCTTGCGGGGGGGCTCCTACAATGAGCAGTTCTTC
TRBV29-1	TRBD1	TRBJ2-7	NA	CSVSGTGEYEQYF	TGCAGCGTTTCAGGGACAGGGGAATACGAGCAGTACTTC
TRBV14	TRBD2	TRBJ2-1	NA	CASSHWGLAYYNEQFF	TGTGCCAGCAGCCATTGGGGACTAGCGTACTACAATGAGCAGTTCTTC
TRBV9	NA	TRBJ2-3	NA	CASSVGGGGTDTQYF	TGTGCCAGCAGCGTTGGAGGGGGCGGCACAGATACGCAGTATTTT